This is a list of T cell receptor beta chains from one sample in a study of CXCR3-negative and CXCR3-positive naive CD8 T cells. TCRdb re-called the 5' RACE reads; one entry per CDR3 protein, DNA not given. The sample table includes around 140,000 distinct CDR3 sequences. Sequencing used naive CXCR3+ CD8+ T cells from blood. The origin of the receptors is a human donor in good health. Some clones in this sample may be carry-over from other donors' samples. Both conserved end residues are part of each CDR3.

cdr3_length,j_call,v_call,cdr3_aa
16,TRBJ2-1,TRBV12-3/TRBV12-4,CASSPSRGLAGDEQFF
16,TRBJ2-5,TRBV28,CASSLAGTGAQETQYF
13,TRBJ2-3,TRBV20-1,CSANWGYTDTQYF
15,TRBJ1-1,TRBV29-1,CSVPDISSVNTEAFF
14,TRBJ1-5,TRBV5-6,CASSLGWYNQPQHF
14,TRBJ2-5,TRBV2,CASSEFLQQETQYF
16,TRBJ1-3,TRBV4-2,CASSQDPANSGNTIYF
13,TRBJ2-5,TRBV28,CASSFGEVETQYF
12,TRBJ1-1,TRBV29-1,CSVTRMNTEAFF
15,TRBJ1-5,TRBV4-1,CASSPLRTDGRPQHF
15,TRBJ1-4,TRBV19,CATNGEAVPNEKLFF
15,TRBJ2-7,TRBV5-1,CASRSGGGGEREQYF
12,TRBJ2-3,TRBV29-1,CSVDWDPDTQYF
14,TRBJ2-3,TRBV5-6,CASSLTGAEDTQYF
17,TRBJ2-7,TRBV4-3,CASSQSLGQGDSYEQYF
14,TRBJ2-7,TRBV7-2,CASSLEPLDYEQYF
14,TRBJ2-1,TRBV7-9,CASSYGTGKNEQFF
15,TRBJ1-2,TRBV12-3/TRBV12-4,CASRTNRGPTYGYTF
14,TRBJ2-1,TRBV20-1,CSARDRGGHNEQFF
18,TRBJ2-1,TRBV12-3/TRBV12-4,CASSTTRLAGGPGHEQFF
12,TRBJ2-1,TRBV7-9,CASSFEYNEQFF
16,TRBJ2-1,TRBV13,CASSQGDRGPYNEQFF
15,TRBJ2-7,TRBV6-5,CASSSRHISSYEQYF
16,TRBJ2-4,TRBV28,CASSPDRGLGENIQYF
12,TRBJ1-2,TRBV29-1,CSVPLVDYGYTF
17,TRBJ2-1,TRBV5-1,CASSLTGTVTSYNEQFF
12,TRBJ2-7,TRBV29-1,CSVMGISYEQYF
13,TRBJ1-1,TRBV12-3/TRBV12-4,CASRVTGFTEAFF
17,TRBJ2-7,TRBV12-3/TRBV12-4,CASSHEATVGRGYEQYF
14,TRBJ2-7,TRBV6-2/TRBV6-3,CASSYSYDSYEQYF
17,TRBJ2-1,TRBV13,CASSLGPSGGIYNEQFF
14,TRBJ1-1,TRBV4-1,CASSLTESNTEAFF
16,TRBJ2-1,TRBV9,CASSVGKGSSYNEQFF
16,TRBJ2-1,TRBV7-8,CASSPTGGTSYNEQFF
13,TRBJ2-7,TRBV29-1,CSVQIGLSYEQYF
14,TRBJ1-1,TRBV9,CASSVGQMNTEAFF
14,TRBJ2-3,TRBV4-2,CASSQDPDTDTQYF
16,TRBJ2-7,TRBV5-1,CASSLGGLAEPYEQYF
15,TRBJ2-3,TRBV29-1,CSVEWRGDNTDTQYF
15,TRBJ2-7,TRBV18,CASSPQAATAYEQYF
16,TRBJ2-2,TRBV15,CATSLTGTVNTGELFF
15,TRBJ2-3,TRBV24-1,CATSDLPGSSDTQYF
11,TRBJ1-6,TRBV14,CASSHNSPLHF
13,TRBJ2-3,TRBV12-3/TRBV12-4,CASSRTLTDTQYF
15,TRBJ2-5,TRBV4-1,CASSRGTGGVETQYF
14,TRBJ2-2,TRBV5-1,CASSLAANTGELFF
17,TRBJ2-6,TRBV28,CASSFFSGVPGANVLTF
20,TRBJ2-1,TRBV27,CASSIYGGLAGPSSYNEQFF
14,TRBJ2-5,TRBV29-1,CSVLSAGRQETQYF
17,TRBJ2-4,TRBV12-5,CASGLAPLTLAKNIQYF
17,TRBJ2-1,TRBV16,CASSHARAGSSYNEQFF
13,TRBJ1-1,TRBV29-1,CSVRAGENTEAFF
19,TRBJ1-5,TRBV28,CASSLWATGASGSNQPQHF